This entry is about one TCR beta chain. Its antigen is unidentified. This CDR3 has 15 residues. V lost 0 bases and J lost 2, with 11 bases in between. The V gene's germline CDR1 is SGDLS and CDR2 YYNGEE. The record originates from a study of cytotoxic CD8 clonotypes in ibrutinib-treated CLL. Study findings and constraints: An increase in clonality occurred at ibrutinib response, followed by a return toward baseline at progression.

TCRdb's table, derived via immunoSEQ multiplex PCR, lists solely in-frame clones and lacks some. The table lists around 41,000 clones, less than 85% of them singletons, with 10% in the top ten. The sequenced sample was PBMCs, obtained at disease progression, from a patient treated with ibrutinib. The chain couples TRBV9 to TRBJ1-1; tentative D call: TRBD1 (6 bases). This TCR was sampled from a human donor with chronic lymphocytic leukemia. CDR3 sequence reads: CASSVATGLNTEAFF. Written as DNA, the CDR3 is TGTGCCAGCAGCGTAGCTACAGGGCTAAACACTGAAGCTTTCTTT.